This TCR beta chain derives from a study of T cell repertoires in cytomegalovirus infection. For the study at large: Matching HLA type and CMV infection were both indicated by public TCR beta signatures.

As regards this clonotype: Its antigen is not known.

TCRdb independently ran MiXCR on the reads; one entry per CDR3 protein. This table has 45,000 to 75,000 distinct CDR3 sequences, around 30% appearing once. General study results and limits: Totalled public TCR beta family frequency picked out people who carried CMV plus the relevant HLA. The ex vivo response was dominated by HLA-C-restricted CMV-specific TCR beta clonotypes.

CDR1 is MRHNA, CDR2 SNTAGT, per germline. Between the trimmed V and J ends, which lost 9 bases and 2 bases, there was a span of 2 bases. The CDR3 runs 10 residues. The genes are TRBV6-4 and TRBJ1-5; D is ambiguous. This receptor was obtained from a human donor in good health (CMV status not recorded). Some clones in this sample may be carry-over from other donors' samples. The sample comprised PBMCs, sequenced either directly or after in vitro stimulation (not recorded which). The CDR3 region has the DNA TGTGCCAGGTGCAATCAGCCCCAGCATTTT. Residues: CARCNQPQHF.